This TCR beta chain emerged from a study of cytomegalovirus exposure and HLA in healthy donors. Study-wide background: Roughly four fifths of around 400 genotyped donors fell in the Caucasian-associated ancestry cluster.

This PCR relied on a set of 60 Vbeta primers and 13 Jbeta primers. Authors' processing steps: Unique TCR beta chains numbered 80 million to 95 million in a later analysis, with roughly 11 million shared. Data came from immunoSEQ multiplex PCR; TCRdb stores just in-frame clones and leaves some out. The V and J calls and clone size come from that table; D and trimming were worked out from the DNA. The sample has approximately 130,000 clones, approximately 10% seen once. The sample holds a few counts of this clone. This CDR3 comprises 14 residues. Germline-derived CDR1 and CDR2 are SGHRS and YFSETQ. J lost 5 bases, V lost 0 bases, and 2 bases had no gene match.

The specimen sequenced was PBMCs. The TCR originated in a woman aged 40-49 years in good health and CMV-seropositive. The rearrangement uses TRBV5-1 and TRBJ2-1, with 7 bases aligning to TRBD2. CDR3 sequence reads: CASSLGTRDNEQFF. In nucleotides, the CDR3 is TGCGCCAGCAGCTTGGGGACTAGGGACAATGAGCAGTTCTTC.